This TCR beta chain stems from a study of high-grade serous ovarian cancer treatment subgroups. Study information: Samples averaged 14,192 reads and 7,500 or so unique TCR beta rearrangements. Study observations and caveats: These tumor repertoires lack spatial information from bulk sequencing.

Tumor tissue was taken before any definitive surgery or chemotherapy was given. In regard to this clone: Its antigen is undetermined.

Clones were read by immunoSEQ multiplex PCR, and TCRdb kept only the in-frame ones, dropping some. The sample carries about 1,100 clones, around 70% recorded once. CDR3 size: 14 residues. From germline, CDR1 is SGHDT and CDR2 YYEEEE. V lost 4 bases and J lost 2, with 12 bases in between. This clonotype was sampled from a human donor with high-grade serous ovarian cancer. The sequenced sample was tumor tissue. This chain joins TRBV5-6 and TRBJ1-1; D is unclear. CDR3 in DNA: TGTGCCAGCAGCCTGGGCGGCTACAACACTGAAGCTTTCTTT. It codes for CASSLGGYNTEAFF.